The clone carrying this T cell receptor (beta chain) was seen a few times. The antigen is unknown. This sample is part of a study of cytomegalovirus exposure and HLA in healthy donors. V lost 3 bases to trimming and J lost 2 bases; unmatched junction nucleotides: 14. The CDR3 loop spans 19 amino acids. Germline V gene data show CDR1 as LNHDA and CDR2 as SQIVND (reference sequence). Using immunoSEQ multiplex PCR, the repertoire was profiled, and TCRdb retains in-frame clones only, with some absent. The repertoire has about 270,000 clones, 65% to 90% of them found once; the top ten carry roughly 1%. Points from the study as a whole: Reports described diagnosis of cytomegalovirus status by the classifier as highly specific and sensitive.

The TCR was taken from a woman in her late teens or twenties in good health and CMV-seronegative. The chain carries TRBV19 and TRBJ1-5, with 9 nucleotides matching TRBD1. Sequenced sample: PBMCs. CDR3 DNA sequence: TGTGCCAGTAGTATCGGACAGGGGAGACAATTGTATGGCAATCAGCCCCAGCATTTT. Amino acid sequence: CASSIGQGRQLYGNQPQHF.